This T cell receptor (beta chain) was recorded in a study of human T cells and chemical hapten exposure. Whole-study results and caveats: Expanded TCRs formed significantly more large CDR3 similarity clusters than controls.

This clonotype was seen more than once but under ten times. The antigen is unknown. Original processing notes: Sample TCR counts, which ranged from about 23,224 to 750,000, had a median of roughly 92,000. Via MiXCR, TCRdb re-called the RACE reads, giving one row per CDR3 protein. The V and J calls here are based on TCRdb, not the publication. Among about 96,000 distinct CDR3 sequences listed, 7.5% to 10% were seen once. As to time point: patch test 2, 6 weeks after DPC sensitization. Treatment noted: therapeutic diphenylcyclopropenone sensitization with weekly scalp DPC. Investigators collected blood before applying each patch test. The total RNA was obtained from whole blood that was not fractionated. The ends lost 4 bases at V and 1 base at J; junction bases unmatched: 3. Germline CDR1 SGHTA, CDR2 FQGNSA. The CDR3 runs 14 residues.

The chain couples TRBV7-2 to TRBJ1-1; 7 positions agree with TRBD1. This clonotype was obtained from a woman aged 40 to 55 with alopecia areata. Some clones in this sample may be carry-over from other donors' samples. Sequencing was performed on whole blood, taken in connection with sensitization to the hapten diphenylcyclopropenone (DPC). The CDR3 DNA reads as TGTACCAGCAGCTCGGACAGGAAGAACACTGAAGCTTTCTTT. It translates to CTSSSDRKNTEAFF.